Shown below are 2 T cell receptor beta chains from a single sample sequenced in a study of blood T cell repertoires in COVID-19. Sequencing was performed with immunoSEQ multiplex PCR; in TCRdb, only in-frame clones are kept and a portion is missing. The sample carries around 160,000 clones, approximately 80% recorded once. Material: peripheral blood. These receptors came from a woman aged 40 to 50 with active or convalescent COVID-19.

The V gene is TRBV3-1 (or the pseudogene TRBV3-2), the J gene TRBJ1-1, with D perhaps matching TRBD1 (5 bases). The germline V gene has CDR1 LGHDT and CDR2 YNNKEL (reference sequence). This CDR3 contains 16 residues. Deletions cut 6 bases from V and 2 bases from J, with 19 bases between. The CDR3 region has the DNA TGTGCCAGCAGTCTCACCTCCAGGGTGACTAACACTGAAGCTTTCTTT. It encodes CASSLTSRVTNTEAFF.

The V gene is TRBV10-3, the J gene TRBJ2-7; 9 bases map to TRBD2. This CDR3 is built from 15 residues. Trimming cost V 0 bases and J 4 bases; bases outside gene matches: 4. CDR1 is ENHRY, CDR2 SYGVKD, per germline. CDR3 sequence reads: CAISESSGGRYEQYF. CDR3 nucleotides: TGTGCCATCAGTGAGTCTAGCGGGGGTCGGTACGAGCAGTACTTC.